One and the same sample provided the 18 T cell receptor beta chains below, sequenced in a study of CD8+ T cells in alopecia areata. The treatment was: oral pan-JAK inhibitor, 5-10 mg twice daily. cDNA prepared by RNA extraction and subsequent reverse transcription served as the template for sequencing. Repertoires were generated with immunoSEQ multiplex PCR, while TCRdb's copy carries only in-frame clones and drops some. The repertoire holds about 100,000 clones, with roughly 89% as singletons. Sequences were derived from CD8+ T cells sorted from blood, sampled at week 24, from a patient treated with tofacitinib. These receptors came from a human donor with alopecia areata.

In nucleotides, the CDR3 is TGTGCCAGTAGTTTCGGGGGCCCTAACAATGAGCAGTTCTTC. As protein: CASSFGGPNNEQFF. The gene calls are TRBV19 and TRBJ2-1; D assignment may be TRBD1 or TRBD2 (6 bases each). Germline V lookup: CDR1 LNHDA, CDR2 SQIVND (reference sequence). The CDR3 runs to 14 residues. The V and J ends lost 5 bases and 5 bases respectively, with 13 bases between them. The variable domain in full, completed from reference TRBV19 and TRBJ2-1, reads DGGITQSPKYLFRKEGQNVTLSCEQNLNHDAMYWYRQDPGQGLRLIYYSQIVNDFQKGDIAEGYSVSREKKESFPLTVTSAQKNPTAFYLCASSFGGPNNEQFFGPGTRLTVL.

J is TRBJ2-5 and V is TRBV6-5; possible D gene TRBD1, 7 bases. V lost 5 bases, J lost 8 bases, and 18 bases lay in between. Germline-derived CDR1 and CDR2 are MNHEY and SVGAGI. The CDR3 has 14 amino acids. CDR3: CASSPQGGGSTQYF. Here the CDR3 DNA reads TGTGCCAGCAGTCCCCAGGGGGGCGGTAGTACCCAGTACTTC.

A remark on this clone: This sample includes further DNA sequences coding for the same CDR3. This chain links TRBV6-5 with TRBJ1-1; the match to TRBD1 covers 7 bases. Germline V gene sequence: CDR1 MNHEY, CDR2 SVGAGI. This CDR3 has 13 residues. Losses at the gene ends were 6 bases for V and 4 bases for J; bases not matched to a gene: 5. The CDR3: CASSYGTATEAFF. DNA of the CDR3: TGTGCCAGCAGCTACGGGACAGCCACTGAAGCTTTCTTT.

This clone was detected only once. V usage is TRBV6-5 and J usage is TRBJ1-2, with D maybe TRBD1 (5 bases). CDR1 and CDR2 from the germline V gene are MNHEY and SVGAGI. The CDR3 spans 15 residues. The V end lost 0 bases, the J end lost 6 bases, and 14 bases lay between the germline ends. The CDR3 DNA reads TGTGCCAGCAGTTACTCGCCCCGGAGGGGTGATGGCTACACCTTC. Its translation: CASSYSPRRGDGYTF.

The chain recombines TRBV19 with TRBJ2-1; TRBD2 matches at 10 bases. Looked up from germline, CDR1 is LNHDA and CDR2 is SQIVND (reference sequence). The CDR3 consists of 15 residues. The V segment lost 5 bases and the J segment 6 bases; nucleotides outside the gene matches: 7. CDR3 loop: CASSFSGGARNEQFF. The CDR3 DNA reads TGTGCCAGTAGTTTCAGCGGGGGGGCCCGCAATGAGCAGTTCTTC.

The CDR3 sequence is CASSLTGLAYEQYF. CDR3 in DNA: TGTGCCAGCAGTTTGACAGGGCTGGCCTACGAGCAGTACTTC. The V gene is TRBV27, the J gene TRBJ2-7; 7 bases line up with TRBD1. Losses at the gene ends were 3 bases for V and 2 bases for J; bases not matched to a gene: 4. Per the germline V gene, CDR1 is MNHEY and CDR2 is SMNVEV (reference sequence). This CDR3 spans 14 amino acids.

The chain is built from TRBV30 and TRBJ2-3, with D unresolved. This CDR3 is 13 amino acids long. Germline CDR1 is GTSNPN and CDR2 is SVGIG (reference sequence). V was pared by 1 base and J by 2 bases, with 7 bases between. The CDR3 sequence is CAWSDPDTDTQYF. CDR3 DNA sequence: TGTGCCTGGAGTGATCCGGACACAGATACGCAGTATTTT.

The genes are TRBV29-1 and TRBJ2-7; 7 bases are shared with TRBD1. Germline lookup yields CDR1 SQVTM and CDR2 ANQGSEA. After removal of 6 bases from V and 6 bases from J, the junction contained 8 bases not matched to a gene. This CDR3 spans 12 amino acids. The CDR3 DNA reads as TGCAGCGTACGGACAGGTCACGGCGAGCAGTACTTC. Encoded protein: CSVRTGHGEQYF.

The chain links TRBV7-9 to TRBJ2-7; D possibly corresponds to TRBD2 (6 bases). The CDR3 runs to 14 residues. Trimming pared 10 bases from V and 2 bases from J, leaving 18 bases between. Germline assignment: CDR1 SEHNR and CDR2 FQNEAQ (reference sequence). The DNA of the CDR3 is TGTGCCATAAAGTCGGGAGACACTGCCTACGAGCAGTACTTC. Protein sequence: CAIKSGDTAYEQYF.

This chain connects TRBV29-1 to TRBJ1-3; TRBD1 agrees at 7 bases. The V segment lost 7 bases and the J segment 1 base; nucleotides outside the gene matches: 1. The CDR3 runs to 12 residues. Germline V gives CDR1 SQVTM, CDR2 ANQGSEA. CDR3: CSGQGSGNTIYF. The CDR3 DNA reads as TGCAGCGGACAGGGTTCTGGAAACACCATATATTTT. Using reference TRBV29-1 and TRBJ1-3 for the parts outside the CDR3, the full variable domain is SAVISQKPSRDICQRGTSLTIQCQVDSQVTMMFWYRQQPGQSLTLIATANQGSEATYESGFVIDKFPISRPNLTFSTLTVSNMSPEDSSIYLCSGQGSGNTIYFGEGSWLTVV.

V is TRBV6-5 and J is TRBJ2-3; a possible D gene is TRBD2 (6 bases). The ends were cut back, 4 bases at V and 2 bases at J, with 10 bases in the middle. Germline V CDR1 and CDR2: MNHEY, SVGAGI. This CDR3 comprises 14 residues. The CDR3 spells CASSWGEYTDTQYF. In DNA form, the CDR3 reads TGTGCCAGCAGTTGGGGGGAATACACAGATACGCAGTATTTT.

The chain employs TRBV7-9 and TRBJ1-2, with D possibly TRBD1 on 6 matching bases. V lost 5 bases, J lost 8 bases, and 18 bases lay in between. Germline V gives CDR1 SEHNR, CDR2 FQNEAQ (reference sequence). The CDR3 totals 14 residues. As DNA, the CDR3 is TGTGCCAGCAGCCCCCTCCCACAGGGTAACGGCTACACCTTC. As protein: CASSPLPQGNGYTF. Combining the CDR3 with reference TRBV7-9 and TRBJ1-2 gives the whole variable domain DTGVSQNPRHKITKRGQNVTFRCDPISEHNRLYWYRQTLGQGPEFLTYFQNEAQLEKSRLLSDRFSAERPKGSFSTLEIQRTEQGDSAMYLCASSPLPQGNGYTFGSGTRLTVV.

V is TRBV19 and J is TRBJ1-1; D not certain. V was cut by 4 bases and J by 6 bases, with 9 bases left in between. The CDR3 sequence is 12 residues long. Germline CDR1 is LNHDA and CDR2 is SQIVND (reference sequence). In DNA, the CDR3 is TGTGCCAGTAGTACCCTAGGCCCTGAAGCTTTCTTT. Translating gives CASSTLGPEAFF. Supplemented by reference TRBV19 and TRBJ1-1, the full variable domain reads DGGITQSPKYLFRKEGQNVTLSCEQNLNHDAMYWYRQDPGQGLRLIYYSQIVNDFQKGDIAEGYSVSREKKESFPLTVTSAQKNPTAFYLCASSTLGPEAFFGQGTRLTVV.

The rearrangement links TRBV27 to TRBJ2-7; the match to TRBD2 covers 9 bases. The junction had 9 bases not matched to a gene; V was cut back by 2 bases and J by 1 base. Germline values: CDR1 MNHEY, CDR2 SMNVEV (reference sequence). This CDR3 comprises 17 residues. This chain's CDR3 is CASSLRRRLADSYEQYF. The CDR3 bases are TGTGCCAGCAGTTTAAGGCGACGACTAGCGGATTCCTACGAGCAGTACTTC.

The chain joins TRBV14 to TRBJ2-5, with D hard to call. The CDR3 loop spans 15 amino acids. Looked up from germline, CDR1 is SGHDN and CDR2 is FVKESK. The V and J ends lost 4 bases and 8 bases respectively, with 20 bases between them. CDR3 protein: CASSPGGDQEITQYF. The CDR3 DNA follows: TGTGCCAGCAGCCCCGGTGGAGACCAAGAGATCACCCAGTACTTC.

The chain carries TRBV7-9 and TRBJ2-7, with a tentative D call TRBD1 (5 bases). Deletions cut 1 base from V and 3 bases from J, with 10 bases between. The CDR3 has 14 residues. Germline lookup yields CDR1 SEHNR and CDR2 FQNEAQ (reference sequence). CDR3 nucleotides: TGTGCCAGCAGCTTAGTTGGGGCAGGCTACGAGCAGTACTTC. Protein sequence: CASSLVGAGYEQYF.

The rearrangement uses TRBV7-6 and TRBJ2-7; 8 nucleotides agree with TRBD1. J was trimmed by 0 bases and V by 2 bases; bases with no gene match: 12. Germline values: CDR1 SGHVS, CDR2 FNYEAQ. The CDR3 extends over 18 amino acids. This CDR3 is CASSLSPTAGGASYEQYF. The CDR3 DNA reads as TGTGCCAGCAGCTTAAGCCCGACCGCAGGGGGCGCCTCCTACGAGCAGTACTTC. The whole variable domain, filled in from reference TRBV7-6 and TRBJ2-7, reads GAGVSQSPRYKVTKRGQDVALRCDPISGHVSLYWYRQALGQGPEFLTYFNYEAQQDKSGLPNDRFSAERPEGSISTLTIQRTEQRDSAMYRCASSLSPTAGGASYEQYFGPGTRLTVT.

J is TRBJ2-6 and V is TRBV27; D is undetermined. The CDR3 has 16 residues. Trimming took 0 bases from V and 0 from J, leaving 6 bases between them. Germline loops: CDR1 MNHEY, CDR2 SMNVEV (reference sequence). The CDR3 spells CASSLSYLSGANVLTF. The DNA for the CDR3 is TGTGCCAGCAGTTTATCTTACCTCTCTGGGGCCAACGTCCTGACTTTC. The full variable domain, completed using reference TRBV27 and TRBJ2-6, is EAQVTQNPRYLITVTGKKLTVTCSQNMNHEYMSWYRQDPGLGLRQIYYSMNVEVTDKGDVPEGYKVSRKEKRNFPLILESPSPNQTSLYFCASSLSYLSGANVLTFGAGSRLTVL.